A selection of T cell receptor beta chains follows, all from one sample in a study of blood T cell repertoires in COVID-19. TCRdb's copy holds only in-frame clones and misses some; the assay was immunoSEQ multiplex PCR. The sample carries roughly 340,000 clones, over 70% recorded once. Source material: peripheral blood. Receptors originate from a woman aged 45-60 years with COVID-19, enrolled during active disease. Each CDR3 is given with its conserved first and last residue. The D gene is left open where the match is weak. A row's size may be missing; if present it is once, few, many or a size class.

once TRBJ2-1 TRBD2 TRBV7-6 TGTGCCAGCAGCTTGGGAGCGGGAGGAAATTACAATGAGCAGTTCTTC CASSLGAGGNYNEQFF
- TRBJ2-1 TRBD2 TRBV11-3 TGTGCCAGCAGCCCCCGACTAGCGGGAGGGGAGCAGTTCTTC CASSPRLAGGEQFF
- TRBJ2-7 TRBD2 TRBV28 TGTGCCAGCAGCCGAGCCGCCGGGACTAAGAGCTCCTACGAGCAGTACTTC CASSRAAGTKSSYEQYF
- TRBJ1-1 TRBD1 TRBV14 TGTGCCAGCAGACGTCCGGGGGACAGGACTGAAGCTTTCTTT CASRRPGDRTEAFF
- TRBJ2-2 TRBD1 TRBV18 TGTGCCAGCTCACCTACGGACAGGGAAGGGCCTGCCGGGGAGCTGTTTTTT CASSPTDREGPAGELFF
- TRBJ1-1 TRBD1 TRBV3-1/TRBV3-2 TGTGCCAGCAGCCAACCGGGACAGGGAATTGAAGCTTTCTTT CASSQPGQGIEAFF
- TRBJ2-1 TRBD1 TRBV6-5 TGTGCCAGCAGCCTAGTGGGACAGGGGACCAATGAGCAGTTCTTC CASSLVGQGTNEQFF
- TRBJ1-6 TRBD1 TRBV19 TGTGCCAGTAGTGAAACCGGGACAGGGGCTTCACCCCTCCACTTT CASSETGTGASPLHF
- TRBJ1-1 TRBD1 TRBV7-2 TGTGCCAGCAGCACCACAGGGGTCACTGAAGCTTTCTTT CASSTTGVTEAFF
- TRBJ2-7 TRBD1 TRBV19 TGTGCCAGTACCCCGGGACAGACTAACTTCGAGCAGTACTTC CASTPGQTNFEQYF
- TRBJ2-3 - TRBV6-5 TGTGCCAGCAGGAGAGATGGGGTCACAGGGAGCCAACCTTTT CASRRDGVTGSQPF
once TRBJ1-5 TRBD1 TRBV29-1 TGCAGCGCTGCGACAGGGGTGGACAATCAGCCCCAGCATTTT CSAATGVDNQPQHF
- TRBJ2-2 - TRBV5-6 TGTGCCAGCAGCTCGTACAGGGTTAGCACCGGGGAGCTGTTTTTT CASSSYRVSTGELFF
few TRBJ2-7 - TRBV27 TGTGCCAGCAGCAAAAGGGGGATTTCCTCCTACGAGCAGTACTTC CASSKRGISSYEQYF
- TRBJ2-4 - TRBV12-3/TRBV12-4 TGTGCCAGCAGTTCCCCAGAAAACATTCAGTACTTC CASSSPENIQYF
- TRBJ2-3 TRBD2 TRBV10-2 TGCGCCAGCAGTGAACTAGCGGGAGTGAGCACAGATACGCAGTATTTT CASSELAGVSTDTQYF
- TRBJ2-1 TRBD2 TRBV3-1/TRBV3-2 TGTGCCAGCAGCCAAGATCGTCCGCGGGAGGGCCGGTATGAGCAGTTCTTC CASSQDRPREGRYEQFF
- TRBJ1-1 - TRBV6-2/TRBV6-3 TGTGCCAGCAGTTACGCCCCGGGGAAGGCAACTGAAGCTTTCTTT CASSYAPGKATEAFF